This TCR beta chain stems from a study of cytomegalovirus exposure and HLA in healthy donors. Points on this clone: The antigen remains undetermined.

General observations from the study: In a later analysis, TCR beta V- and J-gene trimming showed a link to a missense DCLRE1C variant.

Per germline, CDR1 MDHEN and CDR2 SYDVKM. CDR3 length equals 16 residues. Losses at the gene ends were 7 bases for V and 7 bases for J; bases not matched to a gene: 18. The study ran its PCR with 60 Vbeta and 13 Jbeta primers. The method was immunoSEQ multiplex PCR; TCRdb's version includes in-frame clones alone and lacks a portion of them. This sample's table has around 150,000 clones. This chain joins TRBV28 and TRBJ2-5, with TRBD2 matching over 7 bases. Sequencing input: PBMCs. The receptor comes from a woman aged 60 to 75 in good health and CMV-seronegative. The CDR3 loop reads CASTSGGISGVGTQYF. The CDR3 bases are TGTGCCAGCACCTCGGGGGGAATATCCGGGGTGGGGACCCAGTACTTC.